The 29 T cell receptor beta chains given below trace back to one sample, sequenced in a study of spatial heterogeneity in lung cancer. Each CDR3 protein gets one entry after TCRdb re-called the 5' RACE reads with MiXCR. The sample comprises approximately 15,000 distinct CDR3 sequences, about 3.9% of which are singletons, and 9.8% rests with the top ten. Time point denoted: sample taken at primary tumor resection. Material: normal lung tissue next to the tumor, obtained at surgery. These receptors came from a male donor with early-stage non-small cell lung cancer.

This clonotype was seen ten or more times. Since the library was made to target alpha chains, this beta chain is a stray read and its abundance is not meaningful. V usage is TRBV10-3 and J usage is TRBJ2-3; D is possibly TRBD1 (5 bases). The germline gives CDR1 ENHRY, CDR2 SYGVKD. V was clipped by 11 bases and J by 8 bases, with 26 bases between them. The CDR3 is 15 amino acids. CDR3 nucleotides: TGTGCCTCGCGCTACCGGACAAGTTCAGATGCTACGCAGTATTTT. Its translation: CASRYRTSSDATQYF.

This clonotype came up many times. Little can be read into the size of this beta chain, an off-target read in a library designed for alpha chains. The chain links TRBV5-4 to TRBJ2-3; 13 bases match TRBD2. This CDR3 has 18 amino acids. Trimming took 4 bases from V and 3 from J; bases not matched to a gene: 11. In germline, CDR1 is SGHNT, CDR2 YYREEE (reference sequence). CDR3 DNA: TGTGCCAGCAGCCCCGCCGGGACTAGCGGGATACTGACAGATACGCAGTATTTT. It translates to CASSPAGTSGILTDTQYF.

At least ten counts were recorded for this clonotype. Within a library made for alpha chains, this beta chain is off target, and its count is uninformative. The CDR3 nucleotides are TGTGCCAGCAGCATAGGCTTAGCGGGAGGGGCAAGGGAGCAGTTCTTC. This codes for CASSIGLAGGAREQFF. This rearrangement joins TRBV11-2 to TRBJ2-1; 11 bases agree with TRBD2. Germline loops: CDR1 SGHAT, CDR2 FQNNGV. The CDR3 is 16 residues long. V trimming: 5 bases; J trimming: 10 bases; junction bases outside the gene matches: 13.

The table lists this clonotype with many counts. The library was prepared for alpha chains; this beta chain is a stray read, so its frequency means little. This rearrangement joins TRBV7-2 to TRBJ2-2; D may be TRBD2 (6 bases). V was trimmed by 6 bases and J by 5 bases, leaving 13 bases between them. The CDR3 has 14 residues. Per the germline V gene, CDR1 is SGHTA and CDR2 is FQGNSA. In DNA form, the CDR3 reads TGTGCCAGCAGAACTATTGGGGGGACCGGGGAGCTGTTTTTT. Protein product: CASRTIGGTGELFF.

This clonotype has a count of ten or more. This beta chain appears as a stray read in a library generated for alpha chains; its size is not informative. The chain combines TRBV7-2 with TRBJ2-3; the D is unclear. This CDR3 is built from 16 residues. Germline CDR1 reads SGHTA; CDR2 reads FQGNSA. V lost 5 bases and J 0 bases, leaving 15 bases between the germline ends. The CDR3 sequence is CASSGWTITSTDTQYF. DNA for the CDR3: TGTGCCAGCAGCGGCTGGACCATTACAAGCACAGATACGCAGTATTTT.

This clonotype was seen many times. The library was prepared for alpha chains; this beta chain is a stray read, so its frequency means little. This chain joins TRBV15 and TRBJ2-1; tentatively, D is TRBD1 or TRBD2 (5 bases each). Germline assignment: CDR1 LNHNV and CDR2 YYDKDF (reference sequence). There are 15 residues in the CDR3. The V and J ends lost 3 bases and 0 bases respectively, with 9 bases between them. CDR3 sequence: CATSRGGGSYNEQFF. The DNA of the CDR3 is TGTGCCACCAGCAGGGGTGGGGGCTCCTACAATGAGCAGTTCTTC.

This clonotype was picked up many times. With the library built for alpha chains, this beta chain is off target and its frequency is not meaningful. This chain connects TRBV7-9 to TRBJ1-1; no definite D call. The CDR3 totals 14 residues. CDR1 is SEHNR and CDR2 is FQNEAQ in the germline V gene (reference sequence). V was pared by 1 base and J by 5 bases, with 11 bases between. The CDR3 coding sequence is TGTGCCAGCAGCTTAGTCGAGGAAGGGACTGAAGCTTTCTTT. Its protein is CASSLVEEGTEAFF.

This clonotype is judged medium-sized. This beta chain is off target for a library built for alpha chains, so its abundance means little. The chain recombines TRBV9 with TRBJ2-7; 8 bases are shared with TRBD2. CDR1 and CDR2 (germline): SGDLS, YYNGEE. The CDR3 runs 17 residues. The V segment lost 0 bases and the J segment 0 bases; nucleotides outside the gene matches: 8. CDR3 protein: CASSVGITGGSSYEQYF. CDR3 nucleotides: TGTGCCAGCAGCGTAGGAATAACGGGAGGGAGCTCCTACGAGCAGTACTTC.

There are many counts of this clonotype. The library was prepared for alpha chains; this beta chain is a stray read, so its frequency means little. The chain has TRBV7-9 and TRBJ2-1; D is perhaps TRBD2 (5 bases). Germline values: CDR1 SEHNR, CDR2 FQNEAQ (reference sequence). Trimming shortened V by 4 bases and J by 1 base, and 14 bases separated the two germline ends. This CDR3 has 16 amino acids. CDR3 nucleotide sequence: TGTGCCAGCAGCTCGGGGTATGGTGGGTCCTACAATGAGCAGTTCTTC. Encoded protein: CASSSGYGGSYNEQFF.

This clonotype has at least ten counts. Within a library made for alpha chains, this beta chain is off target, and its count is uninformative. CDR3 region: CSVDRVRGYTF. CDR3 coding DNA: TGCAGCGTTGACAGGGTACGAGGCTACACCTTC. The chain has TRBV29-1 and TRBJ1-2; tentatively, D is TRBD1 (5 bases). V was trimmed by 3 bases and J by 8 bases, leaving 10 bases between them. The CDR3 consists of 11 residues. Germline V gene sequence: CDR1 SQVTM, CDR2 ANQGSEA.

In this sample, this clonotype is medium-sized (0.01 to 0.1%). Since the library was made to target alpha chains, this beta chain is a stray read and its abundance is not meaningful. V gene TRBV5-6 combines with J gene TRBJ1-1, with D unclear. The CDR3 has 12 residues. Trimming took 2 bases from V and 11 from J, leaving 13 bases between them. Germline V gene data show CDR1 as SGHDT and CDR2 as YYEEEE. The CDR3 reads CASSLNNRGAFF. The CDR3 nucleotides read TGTGCCAGCAGCTTAAATAACCGTGGGGCTTTCTTT.

This clonotype was found many times. The library was designed around alpha chains, so this beta chain is a stray read whose abundance carries little weight. This chain links TRBV20-1 with TRBJ2-7, with D uncertain. CDR3 length: 15 residues. Trimming took off 3 bases at V and 2 bases at J, with 17 bases between the two ends. The germline gives CDR1 DFQATT, CDR2 SNEGSKA (reference sequence). CDR3 DNA sequence: TGCAGTGCTAGCGGTCCAGGTCTCTACACCTACGAGCAGTACTTC. Its translation: CSASGPGLYTYEQYF.

This clonotype came up many times. A library prepared for alpha chains yielded this beta chain as an off-target read; its size is of little meaning. The chain has TRBV6-5 and TRBJ2-2; 10 nucleotides agree with TRBD1. The CDR3 is 18 residues long. Germline trimming cut 5 bases from V and 1 base from J; bases unmatched to any gene: 10. Per germline, CDR1 MNHEY and CDR2 SVGAGI. As DNA, the CDR3 is TGTGCCAGCAGTAAATGGACAGGGGGTTCGATGAACACCGGGGAGCTGTTTTTT. This codes for CASSKWTGGSMNTGELFF.

This clonotype was seen at least ten times. A library prepared for alpha chains yielded this beta chain as an off-target read; its size is of little meaning. V and J are TRBV2 and TRBJ1-1; D not resolved. Germline assignment: CDR1 SNHLY and CDR2 FYNNEI. V was cut by 6 bases and J by 2 bases, with 7 bases left in between. The CDR3 has 12 residues. This chain's CDR3 is CASRWGNTEAFF. CDR3 nucleotide sequence: TGTGCCAGCAGATGGGGTAACACTGAAGCTTTCTTT.

By share, this clonotype counts as medium-sized. This beta chain is a stray sequence in a library constructed for alpha chains; its clone size is not meaningful. The chain carries TRBV20-1 and TRBJ2-7; maybe TRBD2 (6 bases). In germline, CDR1 is DFQATT, CDR2 SNEGSKA (reference sequence). Trimming stripped 3 bases from V and 6 bases from J, with 18 bases between. CDR3 size: 14 residues. CDR3 nucleotide sequence: TGCAGTGCTAGTCCGCGGGAACGGATCCGCGAGCAGTACTTC. Encoded protein: CSASPRERIREQYF.

This clonotype was detected a few times. Found in a library prepared for alpha chains, this beta chain is an off-target read, and its abundance has little meaning. The J gene is TRBJ2-1, the V gene TRBV12-5, with a weak D call TRBD2 (6 bases). CDR1 and CDR2 (germline): LGHNT, FRNRAP. Trimming took 0 bases from V and 0 from J, leaving 9 bases between them. The CDR3 has 16 amino acids. The CDR3 loop is CASGLVLSGSYNEQFF. DNA of the CDR3: TGTGCTAGTGGTTTGGTACTTAGCGGCTCCTACAATGAGCAGTTCTTC.

This clonotype was observed many times. Little can be read into the size of this beta chain, an off-target read in a library designed for alpha chains. The rearrangement joins TRBV29-1 to TRBJ2-7; 8 bases line up with TRBD1. This CDR3 comprises 13 residues. CDR1 and CDR2 from the germline V gene are SQVTM and ANQGSEA. Unmatched junction bases numbered 6, after V lost 6 bases and J lost 2 bases. CDR3 nucleotides: TGCAGCGTCCCCGGACAGGGCCCCTACGAGCAGTACTTC. Amino acids: CSVPGQGPYEQYF.

This clonotype has at least ten counts. For a library built for alpha chains, this beta chain is a stray read; little rests on its size. The V and J genes are TRBV7-9 and TRBJ1-6; D gene unclear. With 3 bases removed from V and 7 bases from J, the gap between germline ends came to 10 bases. The CDR3 spans 14 residues. Looked up from germline, CDR1 is SEHNR and CDR2 is FQNEAQ (reference sequence). The CDR3 DNA reads TGTGCCAGCAGCTTCAACCCCGAGAATTCACCCCTCCACTTT. As protein: CASSFNPENSPLHF.

This clonotype was seen a handful of times. A library made for alpha chains picked up this beta chain off target, so its size means little. V usage is TRBV19 and J usage is TRBJ1-5; D gene ambiguous. V gave up 5 bases and J gave up 0 bases, with 11 bases separating them. Per the germline V gene, CDR1 is LNHDA and CDR2 is SQIVND (reference sequence). The CDR3 is 15 residues long. The chain's CDR3 is CASSPWIHSNQPQHF. CDR3 coding DNA: TGTGCCAGTAGTCCATGGATCCATAGCAATCAGCCCCAGCATTTT.

This clonotype is labeled as medium-sized. The library was prepared for alpha chains; this beta chain is a stray read, so its frequency means little. V usage is TRBV6-1 and J usage is TRBJ1-5; D call uncertain. The CDR3 has 13 amino acids. V was pared by 2 bases and J by 0 bases, with 2 bases between. Germline V gene data show CDR1 as MNHNS and CDR2 as SASEGT. This CDR3 is CASSEHSNQPQHF. The CDR3 DNA is TGTGCCAGCAGTGAACATAGCAATCAGCCCCAGCATTTT.

This clonotype came up many times. This beta chain lies outside the target of a library built for alpha chains; its clone size means little. This chain connects TRBV3-1 to TRBJ1-2, with 8 nucleotides matching TRBD1. J was trimmed by 1 base and V by 1 base; bases with no gene match: 8. Germline CDR1 is LGHDT and CDR2 is YNNKEL (reference sequence). CDR3 length: 17 residues. CDR3 DNA sequence: TGTGCCAGCAGCCAAGTCAAACAGGGGGATTTTAACTATGGCTACACCTTC. It specifies CASSQVKQGDFNYGYTF.

In its sample, this clonotype was seen many times. This beta chain is off target for a library built for alpha chains, so its abundance means little. The chain joins TRBV28 to TRBJ2-7; 7 positions match TRBD2. V shed 3 bases and J 3 bases; nucleotides not matched to a gene: 11. This CDR3 spans 16 amino acids. Looked up from germline, CDR1 is MDHEN and CDR2 is SYDVKM. The CDR3 is CASSFGGIGGYYEQYF. As DNA, the CDR3 is TGTGCCAGCAGTTTCGGGGGGATTGGCGGGTACTACGAGCAGTACTTC.

Ten or more counts support this clonotype. Since the library was made to target alpha chains, this beta chain is a stray read and its abundance is not meaningful. The chain employs TRBV6-1 and TRBJ2-7; D gene ambiguous. Germline V gene lookup returns CDR1 MNHNS and CDR2 SASEGT. The CDR3 contains 13 residues. Trimming took 1 base from V and 3 from J, leaving 7 bases between them. The CDR3 protein is CASSEGSNYEQYF. CDR3 nucleotides: TGTGCCAGCAGTGAAGGCAGTAACTACGAGCAGTACTTC.

This clonotype was recorded at least ten times. Being off target in a library aimed at alpha chains, this beta chain has a size of little meaning. The chain links TRBV3-1 to TRBJ2-2; D remains unclear. V lost 0 bases and J lost 6, with 5 bases in between. The CDR3 extends over 13 amino acids. CDR1 is LGHDT, CDR2 YNNKEL, per germline (reference sequence). This chain's CDR3 is CASSQEGSGELFF. The CDR3 coding sequence is TGTGCCAGCAGCCAAGAAGGGTCCGGGGAGCTGTTTTTT.

This clonotype occurred many times. With the library built for alpha chains, this beta chain is off target and its frequency is not meaningful. The chain is built from TRBV6-2 or TRBV6-3 and TRBJ1-2, with 7 bases aligning to TRBD1. The germline gives CDR1 MNHEY, CDR2 SVGEGT. Unmatched junction bases numbered 17, after V lost 5 bases and J lost 8 bases. The CDR3 is made up of 16 amino acids. CDR3 region: CASSPLGTAVRGGYTF. The CDR3 DNA is TGTGCCAGCAGTCCCCTCGGGACAGCCGTCCGGGGAGGCTACACCTTC.

Relative to its sample, this clonotype is medium-sized (0.01 to 0.1%). Because the library targeted alpha chains, this beta chain is an off-target read whose size means little. The rearrangement links TRBV12-3 or TRBV12-4 to TRBJ2-3; tentatively, D is TRBD1 (5 bases). Deletions cut 6 bases from V and 0 bases from J, with 13 bases between. This CDR3 has 15 amino acids. CDR3 in DNA: TGTGCCAGCAGAAGACAGATGGGTAGCACAGATACGCAGTATTTT. Translated: CASRRQMGSTDTQYF.

This clonotype has ten or more counts. This beta chain turned up in a library designed for alpha chains; as an off-target read, its abundance says little. The gene calls are TRBV12-5 and TRBJ2-2; the match to TRBD2 covers 11 bases. Germline CDR1 reads LGHNT; CDR2 reads FRNRAP. Unmatched junction bases numbered 10, after V lost 3 bases and J lost 4 bases. CDR3 size: 18 residues. CDR3 DNA: TGTGCTAGTGGTTTAGGGACTAGCGGCCCCGAGGGCACCGGGGAGCTGTTTTTT. Protein: CASGLGTSGPEGTGELFF.

This clonotype was seen many times. Being off target in a library aimed at alpha chains, this beta chain has a size of little meaning. The chain joins TRBV6-6 to TRBJ1-5; D unresolved. The V gene's germline CDR1 is MNHNY and CDR2 SVGAGI (reference sequence). The CDR3 contains 16 residues. The germline V and J ends were trimmed by 2 bases and 2 bases, with 13 bases remaining between them. This CDR3 reads CASSYPGSQRNQPQHF. The CDR3 DNA is TGTGCCAGCAGTTACCCGGGAAGTCAGCGCAATCAGCCCCAGCATTTT.

This clonotype was counted ten times or more. This beta chain lies outside the target of a library built for alpha chains; its clone size means little. V gene TRBV10-3 combines with J gene TRBJ2-5; possible D gene TRBD2, 6 bases. Trimming took off 7 bases at V and 0 bases at J, with 9 bases between the two ends. The CDR3 sequence is 13 residues long. CDR1 and CDR2 (germline): ENHRY, SYGVKD. The DNA for the CDR3 is TGTGCCATCACCCGGGACTACCAAGAGACCCAGTACTTC. Translation: CAITRDYQETQYF.